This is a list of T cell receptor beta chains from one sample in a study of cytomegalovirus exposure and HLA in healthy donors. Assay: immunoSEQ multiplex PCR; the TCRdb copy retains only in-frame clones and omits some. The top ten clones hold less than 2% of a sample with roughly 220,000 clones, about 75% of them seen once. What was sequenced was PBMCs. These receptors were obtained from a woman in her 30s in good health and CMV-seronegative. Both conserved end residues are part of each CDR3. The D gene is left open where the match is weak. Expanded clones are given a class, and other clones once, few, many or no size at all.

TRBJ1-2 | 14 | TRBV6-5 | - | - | TGTGCCAGCAGTTACTCGCGGGATAACTATGGCTACACCTTC | CASSYSRDNYGYTF
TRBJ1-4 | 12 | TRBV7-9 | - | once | TGTGCCAGCAGCCGGAGAGGAGAAAAACTGTTTTTT | CASSRRGEKLFF
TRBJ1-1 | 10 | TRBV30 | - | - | TGTGCCTGGAGGGAGACTGAAGCTTTCTTT | CAWRETEAFF
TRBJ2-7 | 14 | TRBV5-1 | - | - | TGCGCCAGCAGCTTGGTGGTAGCGACGAGCGAGCAGTACTTC | CASSLVVATSEQYF
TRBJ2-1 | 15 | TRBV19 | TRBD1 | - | TGTGCCAGTAGTCGAACAGGGGGACCGTACAATGAGCAGTTCTTC | CASSRTGGPYNEQFF
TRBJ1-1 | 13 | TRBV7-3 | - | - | TGTGCCAGCAGTACTCAGGAGGGCACTGAAGCTTTCTTT | CASSTQEGTEAFF
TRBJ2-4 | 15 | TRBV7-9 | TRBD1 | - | TGTGCCAGCAGCGATGCCGGGACAGGTAGAAACATTCAGTACTTC | CASSDAGTGRNIQYF
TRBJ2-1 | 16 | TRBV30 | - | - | TGTGCCTGGAGTAAGCATAGGGGTGTACTGGGCAATGAGCAGTTCTTC | CAWSKHRGVLGNEQFF
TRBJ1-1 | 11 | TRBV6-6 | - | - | TGTGCCAGCACTAGACAGACAGAAGCTTTCTTT | CASTRQTEAFF
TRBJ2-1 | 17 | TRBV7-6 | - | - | TGTGCCAGCAGCTTAGGGGGTTCTAGCGACTCCTACAATGAGCAGTTCTTC | CASSLGGSSDSYNEQFF
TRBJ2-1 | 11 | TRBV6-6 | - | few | TGTGCCAGCAGGGCGGGGCTGGAGCAGTTCTTC | CASRAGLEQFF
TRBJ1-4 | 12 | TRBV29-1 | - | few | TGCAGCGTTGAAGATCGGGTTGAAAAACTGTTTTTT | CSVEDRVEKLFF
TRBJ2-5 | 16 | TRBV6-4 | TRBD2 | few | TGTGCCAGCAGTTACGGCCCGGGGGGGGCAGGGGAGACCCAGTACTTC | CASSYGPGGAGETQYF
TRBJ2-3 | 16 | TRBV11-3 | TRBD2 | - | TGTGCCAGCAGCACACGTACGGGCGGGGGGGCAGATACGCAGTATTTT | CASSTRTGGGADTQYF
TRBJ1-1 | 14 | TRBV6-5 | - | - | TGTGCCAGCAGATCCCCTTCCTTGAACACTGAAGCTTTCTTT | CASRSPSLNTEAFF
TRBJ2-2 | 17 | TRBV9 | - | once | TGTGCCAGCAGCCCCCAGGGCGCGGACGTGCTTAGAGGGGAGCTGTTTTTT | CASSPQGADVLRGELFF
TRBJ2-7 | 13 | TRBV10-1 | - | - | TGCGCCAGCAGTGTGAACAGGGCCGGCGAGCAGTACTTC | CASSVNRAGEQYF
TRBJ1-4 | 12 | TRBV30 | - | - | TGTGCCGGTTTAGCGGCTAATGAAAAACTGTTTTTT | CAGLAANEKLFF
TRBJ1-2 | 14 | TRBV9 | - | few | TGTGCCAGCAGCCCCAACAGGGTTTGGGATGGCTACACCTTC | CASSPNRVWDGYTF
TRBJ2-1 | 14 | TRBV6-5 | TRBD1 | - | TGTGCCAGCAGACCGGGACAGAGCTACAATGAGCAGTTCTTC | CASRPGQSYNEQFF
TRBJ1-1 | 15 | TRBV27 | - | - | TGTGCCAGCAGTTTATTTAGAGAAGTCGGGACTGAAGCTTTCTTT | CASSLFREVGTEAFF
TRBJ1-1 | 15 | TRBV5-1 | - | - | TGCGCCAGCAGCTCCGAGTGGGGGGGCGTCACTGAAGCTTTCTTT | CASSSEWGGVTEAFF
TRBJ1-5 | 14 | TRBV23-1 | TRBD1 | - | TGCGCCAGCAGTCAAAGACAGGGCCCTCAGCCCCAGCATTTT | CASSQRQGPQPQHF
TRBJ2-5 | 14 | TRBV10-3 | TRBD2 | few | TGTGCCACCAGTACGCGGGGGGTCCAAGAGACCCAGTACTTC | CATSTRGVQETQYF
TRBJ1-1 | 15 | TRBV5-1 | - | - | TGCGCCAGCAGCTTGGGATGGGGCCTGAACACTGAAGCTTTCTTT | CASSLGWGLNTEAFF
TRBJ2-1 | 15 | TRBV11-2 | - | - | TGTGCCAGCAGCTTAGATGTGGGACTTTCTCCAGGGCAGTTCTTC | CASSLDVGLSPGQFF
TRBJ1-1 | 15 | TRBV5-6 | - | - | TGTGCCAGCAGCCTTCCCTTGAGCACGGACACTGAAGCTTTCTTT | CASSLPLSTDTEAFF
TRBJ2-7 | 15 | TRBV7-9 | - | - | TGTGCCAGCAGCTTAGGGTTGGGCGATGGCTACGAGCAGTACTTC | CASSLGLGDGYEQYF
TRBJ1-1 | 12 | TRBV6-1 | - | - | TGTGCCAGCAGTAATTATAACACTGAAGCTTTCTTT | CASSNYNTEAFF
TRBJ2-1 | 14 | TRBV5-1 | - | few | TGCGCCAGCAATCTAGATGTGTACACGGTTGAGCAGTTCTTC | CASNLDVYTVEQFF
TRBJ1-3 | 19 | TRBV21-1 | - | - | TGTGCCAGCATCAAAGAACAGGTGAATTGGTTCTACTCTGGAAACACCATATATTTT | CASIKEQVNWFYSGNTIYF
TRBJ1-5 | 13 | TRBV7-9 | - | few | TGTGCCAGCAGCCCCGGGGAAAATCAGCCCCAGCATTTT | CASSPGENQPQHF
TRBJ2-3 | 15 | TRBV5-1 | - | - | TGCGCCAGCAGCTTGAACCGGGAGCTCACAGATACGCAGTATTTT | CASSLNRELTDTQYF
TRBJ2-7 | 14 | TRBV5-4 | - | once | TGTGCCAGCAGCCCTAGCGTGAGCTCCTACGAGCAGTACTTC | CASSPSVSSYEQYF
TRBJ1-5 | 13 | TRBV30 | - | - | TGTGCCTGTTCTTTGGCCGGGAACCAGCCCCAGCATTTT | CACSLAGNQPQHF
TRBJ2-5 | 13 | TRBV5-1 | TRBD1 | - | TGCGCCAGCAGCCCAGGGGGCGCGGAGACCCAGTACTTC | CASSPGGAETQYF
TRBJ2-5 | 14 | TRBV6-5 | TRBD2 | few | TGTGCCAGCAGTTCGGGACTAGCAATAGAGACCCAGTACTTC | CASSSGLAIETQYF
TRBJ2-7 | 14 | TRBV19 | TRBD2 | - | TGTGCCAGTAGTCGGACTAGAGGATCCTACGAGCAGTACTTC | CASSRTRGSYEQYF
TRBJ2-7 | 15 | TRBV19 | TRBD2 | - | TGTGCCAGTAGTATCAGGCTAGCGGGATCCTACGAGCAGTACTTC | CASSIRLAGSYEQYF
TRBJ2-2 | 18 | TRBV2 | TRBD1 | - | TGTGCCATCAGTGAAGCACTATCGGGACAGGGGGAAACCGGGGAGCTGTTTTTT | CAISEALSGQGETGELFF
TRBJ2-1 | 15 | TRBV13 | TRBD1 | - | TGTGCCAGCAGCTTATACGGGACAGGGAACAATGAGCAGTTCTTC | CASSLYGTGNNEQFF
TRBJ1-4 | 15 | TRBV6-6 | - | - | TGTGCCAGCAGCCCGCGCGGGTTTGAGAATGAAAAACTGTTTTTT | CASSPRGFENEKLFF
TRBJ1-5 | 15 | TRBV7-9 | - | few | TGTGCCAGCAGCTTGGAGGGATCTAGCAATCAGCCCCAGCATTTT | CASSLEGSSNQPQHF
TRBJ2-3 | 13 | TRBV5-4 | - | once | TGTGCCAGCAGCTTCCCCGAGACAGATACGCAGTATTTT | CASSFPETDTQYF
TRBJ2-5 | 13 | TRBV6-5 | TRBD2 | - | TGTGCCAGCAGTGGAAGCGGGAGCGGGACCCAGTACTTC | CASSGSGSGTQYF
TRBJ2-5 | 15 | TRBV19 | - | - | TGTGCCAGTAGTATCTCGACTGGGCAGGGAGAGACCCAGTACTTC | CASSISTGQGETQYF
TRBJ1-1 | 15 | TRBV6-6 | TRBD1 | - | TGTGCCAGCAGTTACTCCCGGACAGGGCGGACTGAAGCTTTCTTT | CASSYSRTGRTEAFF
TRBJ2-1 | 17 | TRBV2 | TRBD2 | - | TGTGCCAGCAGTCCCGGGACTAGCGGGAGAGCGTACAATGAGCAGTTCTTC | CASSPGTSGRAYNEQFF